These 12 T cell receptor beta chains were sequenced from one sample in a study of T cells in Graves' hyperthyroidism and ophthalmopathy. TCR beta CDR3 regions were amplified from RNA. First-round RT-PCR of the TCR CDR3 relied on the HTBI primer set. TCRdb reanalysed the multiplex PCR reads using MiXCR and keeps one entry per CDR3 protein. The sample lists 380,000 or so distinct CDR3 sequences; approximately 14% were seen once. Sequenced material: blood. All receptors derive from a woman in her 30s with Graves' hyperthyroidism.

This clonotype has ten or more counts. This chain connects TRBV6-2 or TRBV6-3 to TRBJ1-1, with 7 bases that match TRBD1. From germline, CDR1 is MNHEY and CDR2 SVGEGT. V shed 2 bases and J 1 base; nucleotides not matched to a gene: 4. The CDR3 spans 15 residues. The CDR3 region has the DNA TGTGCCAGCAGTTACCAGTCAGGGGGGAACACTGAAGCTTTCTTT. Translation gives CASSYQSGGNTEAFF.

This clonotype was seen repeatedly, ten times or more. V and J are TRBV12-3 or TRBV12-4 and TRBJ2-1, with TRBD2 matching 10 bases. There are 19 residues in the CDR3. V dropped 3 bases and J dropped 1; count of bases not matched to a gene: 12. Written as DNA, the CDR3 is TGTGCCAGCAGTTTCATTCAGGGGGCTAGCGGGGGATCCTACAATGAGCAGTTCTTC. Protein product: CASSFIQGASGGSYNEQFF.

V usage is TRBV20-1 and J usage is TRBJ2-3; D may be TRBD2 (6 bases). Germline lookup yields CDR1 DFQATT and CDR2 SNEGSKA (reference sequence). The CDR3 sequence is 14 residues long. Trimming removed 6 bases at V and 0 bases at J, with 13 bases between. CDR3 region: CSAPPSGSTDTQYF. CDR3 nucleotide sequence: TGCAGTGCCCCCCCCAGCGGGAGCACAGATACGCAGTATTTT.

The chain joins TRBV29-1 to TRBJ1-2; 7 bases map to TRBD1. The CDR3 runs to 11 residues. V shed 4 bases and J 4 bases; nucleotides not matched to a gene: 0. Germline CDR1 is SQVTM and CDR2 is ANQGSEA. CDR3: CSVGDSYGYTF. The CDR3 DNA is TGCAGCGTTGGGGACAGCTATGGCTACACCTTC.

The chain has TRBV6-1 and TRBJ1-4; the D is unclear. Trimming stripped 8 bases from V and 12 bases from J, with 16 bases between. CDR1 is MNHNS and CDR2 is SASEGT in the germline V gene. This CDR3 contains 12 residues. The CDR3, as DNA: TGTGCCAGCGGTACCTTAGGCCGCGAACTGTTTTTT. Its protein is CASGTLGRELFF.

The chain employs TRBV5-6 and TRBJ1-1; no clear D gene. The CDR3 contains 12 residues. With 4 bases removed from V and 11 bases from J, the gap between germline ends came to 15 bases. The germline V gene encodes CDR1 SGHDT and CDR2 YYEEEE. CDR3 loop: CASSPGLKEAFF. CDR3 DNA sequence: TGTGCCAGCAGCCCGGGTCTAAAGGAGGCTTTCTTT.

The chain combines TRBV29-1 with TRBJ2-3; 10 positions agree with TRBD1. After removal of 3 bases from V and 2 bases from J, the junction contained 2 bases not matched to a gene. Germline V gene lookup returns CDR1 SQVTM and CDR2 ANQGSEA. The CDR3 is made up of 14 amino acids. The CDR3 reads CSVEGQGLTDTQYF. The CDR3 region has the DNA TGCAGCGTTGAGGGACAGGGGCTCACAGATACGCAGTATTTT.

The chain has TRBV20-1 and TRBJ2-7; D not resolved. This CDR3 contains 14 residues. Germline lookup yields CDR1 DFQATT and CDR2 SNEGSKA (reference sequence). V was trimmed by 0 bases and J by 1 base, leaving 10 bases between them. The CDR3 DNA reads TGCAGTGCTAGAGATGAGGCCGGTTCCTACGAGCAGTACTTC. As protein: CSARDEAGSYEQYF.

The CDR3, as DNA: TGTGCCAGCAGCTTAATCCGTCGGCTTCCCGAGACCCAGTACTTC. Residues: CASSLIRRLPETQYF. This chain joins TRBV11-2 and TRBJ2-5; D is unresolved. Per the germline V gene, CDR1 is SGHAT and CDR2 is FQNNGV. CDR3 length equals 15 residues. Trimming stripped 2 bases from V and 5 bases from J, with 15 bases between. Using reference TRBV11-2 and TRBJ2-5 for the parts outside the CDR3, the full variable domain is EAGVAQSPRYKIIEKRQSVAFWCNPISGHATLYWYQQILGQGPKLLIQFQNNGVVDDSQLPKDRFSAERLKGVDSTLKIQPAKLEDSAVYLCASSLIRRLPETQYFGPGTRLLVL.

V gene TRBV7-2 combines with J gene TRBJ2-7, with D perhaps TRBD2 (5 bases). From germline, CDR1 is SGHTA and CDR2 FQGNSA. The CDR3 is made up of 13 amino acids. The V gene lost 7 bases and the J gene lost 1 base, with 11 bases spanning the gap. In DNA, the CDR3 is TGTGCCAGCAACCCCGGGAAGTCCTACGAGCAGTACTTC. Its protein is CASNPGKSYEQYF.

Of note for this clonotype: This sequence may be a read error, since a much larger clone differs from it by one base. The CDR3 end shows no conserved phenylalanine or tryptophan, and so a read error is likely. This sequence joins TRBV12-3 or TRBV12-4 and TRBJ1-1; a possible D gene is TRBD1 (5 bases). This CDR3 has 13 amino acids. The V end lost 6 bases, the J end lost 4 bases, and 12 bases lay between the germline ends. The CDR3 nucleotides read TGTGCCAGCAGACAGGAGACCTTCACTGAAGCTTTCCTT. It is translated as CASRQETFTEAFL.

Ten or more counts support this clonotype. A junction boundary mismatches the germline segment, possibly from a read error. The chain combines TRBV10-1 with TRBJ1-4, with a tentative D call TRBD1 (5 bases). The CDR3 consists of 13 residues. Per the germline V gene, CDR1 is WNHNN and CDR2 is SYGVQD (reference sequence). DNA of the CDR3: TGCGCCAGCAGTCGGACAACGAATGAAAAACTGTTTTTT. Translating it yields CASSRTTNEKLFF.